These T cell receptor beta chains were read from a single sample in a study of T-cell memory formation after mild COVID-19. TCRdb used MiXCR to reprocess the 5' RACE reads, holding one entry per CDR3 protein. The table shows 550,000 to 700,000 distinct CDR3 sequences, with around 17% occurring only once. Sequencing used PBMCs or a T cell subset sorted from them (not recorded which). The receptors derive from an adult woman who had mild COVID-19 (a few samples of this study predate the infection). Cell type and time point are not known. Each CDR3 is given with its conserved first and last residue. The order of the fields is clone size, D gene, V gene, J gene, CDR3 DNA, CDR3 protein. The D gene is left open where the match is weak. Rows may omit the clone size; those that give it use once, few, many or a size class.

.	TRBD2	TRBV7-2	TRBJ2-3	TGTGCCAGCAGCTTAGGAGGGGTAGCGGGTTCCACAGATACGCAGTATTTT	CASSLGGVAGSTDTQYF
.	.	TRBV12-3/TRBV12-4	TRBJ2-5	TGTGCCAGCAGTGGTCCATGGGGGGGCCGATTCCAAGAGACCCAGTACTTC	CASSGPWGGRFQETQYF
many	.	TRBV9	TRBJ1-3	TGTGCCAGCAGCGTAAATACGGGTTTCTCTGGAAACACCATATATTTT	CASSVNTGFSGNTIYF
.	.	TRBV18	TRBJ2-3	TGTGCCAGCTCACCACCGTCTGGAAGCACAGATACGCAGTATTTT	CASSPPSGSTDTQYF
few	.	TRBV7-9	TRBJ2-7	TGTGCCAGCAGCCCAACTGACAGCCCGTCCGGATACCCCTACGAGCAGTACTTC	CASSPTDSPSGYPYEQYF
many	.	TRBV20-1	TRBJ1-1	TGCAGTGCTAGTGGGCTGAACCCGGGCAGTGAAGCTTTCTTT	CSASGLNPGSEAFF
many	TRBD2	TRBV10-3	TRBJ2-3	TGTGCCATCAGTGAGTCGGTTCTGAAGCGGGGGAGGACAGATACGCAGTATTTT	CAISESVLKRGRTDTQYF
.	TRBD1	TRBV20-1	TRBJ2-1	TGCAGTGCTCTCCTCCACGGGACAGGGAATTTGATGGGTGAGCAGTTCTTC	CSALLHGTGNLMGEQFF
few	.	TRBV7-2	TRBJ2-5	TGTGCCAGCAGTCACTCCGGGGGATCCCAAGAGACCCAGTACTTC	CASSHSGGSQETQYF
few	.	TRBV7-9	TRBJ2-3	TGTGCCAGCAGCTTAGCTCCTCTGGAGCCAGATACGCAGTATTTT	CASSLAPLEPDTQYF
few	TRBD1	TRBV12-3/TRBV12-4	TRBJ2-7	TGTGCCAGCATCCCAGGGGGACAGTTCACCTACGAGCAGTACTTC	CASIPGGQFTYEQYF
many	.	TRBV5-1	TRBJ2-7	TGCGCCAGCAGCTTGAGTAGCGGCTACGAGCAGTACTTC	CASSLSSGYEQYF
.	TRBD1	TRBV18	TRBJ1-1	TGTGCCAGCTCACCGGGGCAGGGGGCGCACACTGAAGCTTTCTTT	CASSPGQGAHTEAFF
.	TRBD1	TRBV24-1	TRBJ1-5	TGTGCCACCAGTGACGGACAGGGAAGTCAGCCCCAGCATTTT	CATSDGQGSQPQHF
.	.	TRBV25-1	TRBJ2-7	TGTGCCAGCAGTGACCCGGCAGGGGACTCCTACGAGCAGTACTTC	CASSDPAGDSYEQYF
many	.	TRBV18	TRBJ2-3	TGTGCCAGCTCACCAATTGCGGCAAGCACAGATACGCAGTATTTT	CASSPIAASTDTQYF
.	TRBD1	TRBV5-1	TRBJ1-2	TGCGCCAGCGGGGGACAGGGGATTGATGGCTACACCTTC	CASGGQGIDGYTF
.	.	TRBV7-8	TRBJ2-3	TGTGCCAGCAGCTTAGAAATAGATACGCAGTATTTT	CASSLEIDTQYF
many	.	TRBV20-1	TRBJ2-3	TGCAGTGCGGCCAGGGGGGGTACAGATACGCAGTATTTT	CSAARGGTDTQYF
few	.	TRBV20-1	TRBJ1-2	TGCAGTGCTAGAGGGGGGATTTCAAACTATGGCTACACCTTC	CSARGGISNYGYTF
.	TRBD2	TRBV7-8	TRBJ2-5	TGTGCCAGCAGCTTAGGCCTAGCGGGAGGAGGGCAAGAGACCCAGTACTTC	CASSLGLAGGGQETQYF
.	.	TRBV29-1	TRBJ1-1	TGCAGCGTTGAAGATGGGTTTGGGCCCACTGAAGCTTTCTTT	CSVEDGFGPTEAFF
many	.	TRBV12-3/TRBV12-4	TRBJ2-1	TGTGCCAGCAGGTGGGGTGATGAGCAGTTCTTC	CASRWGDEQFF
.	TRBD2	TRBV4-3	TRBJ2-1	TGCGCCAGCAGCCAAGAACTAGCGATCGCCTACAATGAGCAGTTCTTC	CASSQELAIAYNEQFF
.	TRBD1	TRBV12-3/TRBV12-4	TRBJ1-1	TGTGCCAGCAGTTTAGAGAGGGGGCGGGACACTGAAGCTTTCTTT	CASSLERGRDTEAFF
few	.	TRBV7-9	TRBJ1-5	TGTGCCAGCAGCTTAGCTTTCGAGGGGGTGCGCAATCAGCCCCAGCATTTT	CASSLAFEGVRNQPQHF
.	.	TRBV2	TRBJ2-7	TGTGCCAGCATCTGGGGTCTCCACGAGCAGTACTTC	CASIWGLHEQYF
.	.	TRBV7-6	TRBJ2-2	TGTGCCAGCAGCTTAGGAGGACGGGTGAACACCGGGGAGCTGTTTTTT	CASSLGGRVNTGELFF
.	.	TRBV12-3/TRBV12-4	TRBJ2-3	TGTGCCAGCCTCACCGGACAGGGAGGGATTTATACGCAGTATTTT	CASLTGQGGIYTQYF
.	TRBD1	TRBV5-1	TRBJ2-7	TGCGCCAGCAGCTTGGTCGGGACAGAAGACTTC	CASSLVGTEDF
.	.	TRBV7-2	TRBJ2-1	TGTGCCAGCAGCTTAGGTGCAGGCACGCCTTTAATCTCCTACAATGAGCAGTTCTTC	CASSLGAGTPLISYNEQFF
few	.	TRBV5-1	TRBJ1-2	TGCGCCAGCAGCTTGACAGGGAAACTGGAGGGCTACACCTTC	CASSLTGKLEGYTF
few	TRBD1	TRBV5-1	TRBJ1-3	TGCGCCAGCAGCCCGGACAGGGAAGGAAACACCATATATTTT	CASSPDREGNTIYF
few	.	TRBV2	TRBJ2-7	TGTGCCAGCAGTGAGACGGGAGTCGTAAGCGAGCAGTACTTC	CASSETGVVSEQYF
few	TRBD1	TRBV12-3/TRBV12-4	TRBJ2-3	TGTGCCAGCAGTTTAGGTGGGACAGGGGCAGATACGCAGTATTTT	CASSLGGTGADTQYF
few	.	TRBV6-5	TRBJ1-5	TGTGCCAGCAGTTACTCCCAGGGGAGCAATCAGCCCCAGCATTTT	CASSYSQGSNQPQHF
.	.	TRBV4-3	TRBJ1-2	TGCGCCAGCAGCCAAGAGGCGGCAGGCTATGGCTACACCTTC	CASSQEAAGYGYTF
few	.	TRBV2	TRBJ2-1	TGTGCCACCCGAGGGAATTCCTACAATGAGCAGTTCTTC	CATRGNSYNEQFF
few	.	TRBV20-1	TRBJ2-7	TGCAGTGCTAGAGAAGGGAACGGCCCCTACGAGCAGTACTTC	CSAREGNGPYEQYF
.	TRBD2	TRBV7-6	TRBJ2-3	TGTGCCAGCAGCCCAGGACTAGCAGGGCCCATCTTT	CASSPGLAGPIF
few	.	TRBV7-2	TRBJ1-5	TGTGCCAGCAGCCCCGGGGGTACAGCCGGAGTTAATCAGCCCCAGCATTTT	CASSPGGTAGVNQPQHF
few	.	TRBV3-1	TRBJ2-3	TGTGCCAGCAGCCAAGATTACAGGGTTGCAGATACGCAGTATTTT	CASSQDYRVADTQYF